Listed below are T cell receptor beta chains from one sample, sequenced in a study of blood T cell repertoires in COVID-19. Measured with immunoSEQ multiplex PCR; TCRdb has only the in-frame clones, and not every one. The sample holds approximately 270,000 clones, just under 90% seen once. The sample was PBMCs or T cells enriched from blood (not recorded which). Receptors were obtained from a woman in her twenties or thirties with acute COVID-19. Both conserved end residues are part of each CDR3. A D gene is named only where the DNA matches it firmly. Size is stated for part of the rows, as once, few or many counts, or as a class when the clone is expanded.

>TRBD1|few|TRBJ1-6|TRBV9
TGTGCCAGCAGCCCCTCCCCGACAGGGGCTTTTTATAATTCACCCCTCCACTTT
CASSPSPTGAFYNSPLHF
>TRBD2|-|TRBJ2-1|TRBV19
TGTGCCAGTCTATCGGCGGGAGGGCCCTTGAATGAGCAGTTCTTC
CASLSAGGPLNEQFF
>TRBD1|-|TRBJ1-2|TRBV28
TGTGCCAGCAGTGAGCCGGGGACAGGGGTTGGCTACACCTTC
CASSEPGTGVGYTF
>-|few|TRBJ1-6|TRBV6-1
TGTGCCAGCAGTGAAGATAGCTCCTATAATTCACCCCTCCACTTT
CASSEDSSYNSPLHF
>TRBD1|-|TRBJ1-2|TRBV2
TGTGCCAGCAGTTTTCAGGGGGCTGAGTATGGCTACACCTTC
CASSFQGAEYGYTF
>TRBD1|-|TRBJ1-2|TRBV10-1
TGCGCCAGCATTTCAGAGCAGGGGGCGCGTGGCTACACCTTC
CASISEQGARGYTF
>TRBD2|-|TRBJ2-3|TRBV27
TGTGCCAGCAGTTATGGGACTAGCGGGAGTTATACGCAGTATTTT
CASSYGTSGSYTQYF
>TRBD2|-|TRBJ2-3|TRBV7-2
TGTGCCAGCAGCCCCGGACTAGTGACAGATACGCAGTATTTT
CASSPGLVTDTQYF
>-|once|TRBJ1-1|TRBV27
TGTGCCAGCAGTTTAAGGGCTGCAGGTCTGAAGGAGGGTGAAGCTTTCTTT
CASSLRAAGLKEGEAFF
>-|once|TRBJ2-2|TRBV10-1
TGCGCCAGCAGTGAGTTTTGGATAGGGGACACCGGGGAGCTGTTTTTT
CASSEFWIGDTGELFF
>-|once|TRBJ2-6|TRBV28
TGTGCCAGCAGTTTCGGGGGAATGGGTTCTGGGGCCAACGTCCTGACTTTC
CASSFGGMGSGANVLTF
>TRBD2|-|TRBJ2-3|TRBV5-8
TGTGCCAGCAGCTCTAGACTAGCCCCCAGCACAGATACGCAGTATTTT
CASSSRLAPSTDTQYF
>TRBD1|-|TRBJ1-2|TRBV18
TGTGCCAGCTCACCTCGGGACAGGGATTACTATGGCTACACCTTC
CASSPRDRDYYGYTF
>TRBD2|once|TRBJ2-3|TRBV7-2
TGTGCCAGCAGCTTCTCCAGACTAGCGCTAGATACGCAGTATTTT
CASSFSRLALDTQYF
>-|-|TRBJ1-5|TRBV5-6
TGTGCCAGCACCTACGGGGTCAGCAATCAGCCCCAGCATTTT
CASTYGVSNQPQHF
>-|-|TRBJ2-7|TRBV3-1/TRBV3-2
TGTGCCAGCAGCCAAGACCTTGGGGACATAAGCTCCTACGAGCAGTACTTC
CASSQDLGDISSYEQYF
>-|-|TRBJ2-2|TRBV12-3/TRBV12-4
TGTGCCAGCAGCACAGGGGGGGCCGGGGAGCTGTTTTTT
CASSTGGAGELFF
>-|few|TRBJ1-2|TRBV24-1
TGTGCCACCAGTGACCCGACTCTTTATGGCTACACCTTC
CATSDPTLYGYTF
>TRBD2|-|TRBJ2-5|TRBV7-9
TGTGCCAGCACCCGAGGGACTAGCGGATTTTCGGGGGAGACCCAGTACTTC
CASTRGTSGFSGETQYF
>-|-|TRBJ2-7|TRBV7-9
TGTGCCAGCAGCGATCAGCCGCAGACAGTCTACGAGCAGTACTTC
CASSDQPQTVYEQYF
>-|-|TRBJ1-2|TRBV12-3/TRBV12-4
TGTGCCAGCAGAGACTATAACTATGGCTACACCTTC
CASRDYNYGYTF
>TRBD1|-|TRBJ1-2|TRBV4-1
TGCGCCAGCAGAAGCCTGCGGGACAGGGCTAACTATGGCTACACCTTC
CASRSLRDRANYGYTF
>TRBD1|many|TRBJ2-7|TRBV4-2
TGTGCCAGCAGCCAAGACGGTGGGACAGGCTCCTACGAGCAGTACTTC
CASSQDGGTGSYEQYF
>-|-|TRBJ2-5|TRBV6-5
TGTGCCAGCAGTTACGGAGGGGGCTATGGAAAAGAGACCCAGTACTTC
CASSYGGGYGKETQYF
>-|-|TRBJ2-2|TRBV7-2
TGTGCCAGCAGCCAGGACGGACAAATAGCCGGGGAGCTGTTTTTT
CASSQDGQIAGELFF
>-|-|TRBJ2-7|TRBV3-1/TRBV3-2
TGTGCCAGCAGCCAAGATTCGGGCCTACGGAGTGACGAGCGGGAGCAGTACTTC
CASSQDSGLRSDEREQYF
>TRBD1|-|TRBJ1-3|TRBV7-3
TGTGCCAGCAGCTTAACGGGACAGGGTTCTGGAAACACCATATATTTT
CASSLTGQGSGNTIYF
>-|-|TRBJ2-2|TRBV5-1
TGCGCCAGCAGCTTGACCGGGAGTACTGGGGAGCTGTTTTTT
CASSLTGSTGELFF
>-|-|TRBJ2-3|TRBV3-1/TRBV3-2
TGTGCCAGCCTCCAAAAGGGGGGGACAGATACGCAGTATTTT
CASLQKGGTDTQYF